The rows below give T cell receptor beta chains drawn from one sample of a study of T cells after yellow fever vaccination. Each CDR3 protein gets one entry after TCRdb re-called the 5' RACE reads with MiXCR. The sample records about 110,000 distinct CDR3 sequences, under 9% being singletons. The material was CD8+ T cells sorted from PBMCs, obtained 45 days after the yellow fever booster vaccination. All receptors come from a man between 25 and 39 years old who received the YFV17D yellow fever vaccine. The CDR3 runs from the conserved cysteine through the conserved F or W.

TRBJ2-2	TRBV6-5	CASSYSPRGGTGELFF
TRBJ2-5	TRBV5-1	CASSHDGTGGETQYF
TRBJ2-5	TRBV12-3/TRBV12-4	CASSLEREGQETQYF
TRBJ1-1	TRBV4-3	CASSQVGENTEAFF
TRBJ2-3	TRBV29-1	CSVESPNLGDTQYF
TRBJ2-3	TRBV7-8	CASSLGERGTQYF
TRBJ2-1	TRBV27	CASSFSANEQFF
TRBJ2-1	TRBV6-5	CASSYPPGGRYNEQFF
TRBJ1-1	TRBV6-2/TRBV6-3	CASSYPSLPGLEDTEAFF
TRBJ2-7	TRBV2	CASRRTSGNSYEQYF
TRBJ2-7	TRBV7-9	CASSLLAGVDEQYF
TRBJ2-2	TRBV12-3/TRBV12-4	CASSLIMGMGTGELFF
TRBJ2-7	TRBV19	CASSSATVDHEQYF
TRBJ2-7	TRBV7-2	CASSGPGGERREQYF
TRBJ1-1	TRBV5-1	CASSLAPGRETEAFF
TRBJ2-7	TRBV7-9	CASGGNYEQYF
TRBJ1-1	TRBV7-9	CASSLTNTEAFF
TRBJ2-3	TRBV3-1	CASSQDYGTSGRARTDTQYF
TRBJ2-7	TRBV4-3	CASSQGLAGGPYEQYF
TRBJ2-6	TRBV4-3	CASSQDQRGWSSGANVLTF
TRBJ2-7	TRBV9	CASSVGGDSYEQYF
TRBJ2-2	TRBV29-1	CSVRLAENTGELFF
TRBJ1-2	TRBV27	CASSPGRVGYTF
TRBJ2-5	TRBV4-3	CASSLRWSPGETQYF
TRBJ1-1	TRBV7-9	CASSPNPLGLLNTEAFF
TRBJ2-7	TRBV27	CASSLSSTIYEQYF
TRBJ2-1	TRBV12-3/TRBV12-4	CASSPPASPNEQFF
TRBJ2-7	TRBV15	CATSNLPGVQYF
TRBJ2-7	TRBV7-2	CASSEGIAGGESYEQYF
TRBJ2-2	TRBV9	CASSAAGGYTGELFF
TRBJ1-4	TRBV14	CASSGAFKEKLFF
TRBJ2-7	TRBV19	CASSSRTGLEQYF
TRBJ2-1	TRBV7-8	CASTISTQGLAMNEQFF
TRBJ2-1	TRBV7-2	CASSPGAAQFF
TRBJ2-2	TRBV7-2	CASSSSTGELFF
TRBJ2-7	TRBV28	CASRPGSDEQYF
TRBJ2-6	TRBV7-3	CASSSTGTPQSLTF
TRBJ2-1	TRBV20-1	CSARPPLAGEASEQFF
TRBJ2-7	TRBV3-1	CASSPGQISYEQYF
TRBJ2-4	TRBV2	CASSLDQSRVLYF
TRBJ2-2	TRBV20-1	CSARDTLAGDHTGELFF
TRBJ2-3	TRBV20-1	CSASRARGPDTQYF
TRBJ2-2	TRBV27	CASSFMGPGELFF
TRBJ1-1	TRBV6-5	CASSYSPSGGTEAFF
TRBJ2-7	TRBV3-1	CASGPRLPYEQYF
TRBJ2-3	TRBV10-2	CATQINLAGEIADTQYF
TRBJ1-6	TRBV7-2	CASSYTGARKTLHF
TRBJ2-7	TRBV20-1	CSASGTVLTYEQYF
TRBJ2-1	TRBV11-3	CASSSTGANEQFF
TRBJ2-5	TRBV28	CASSPGQGQYF